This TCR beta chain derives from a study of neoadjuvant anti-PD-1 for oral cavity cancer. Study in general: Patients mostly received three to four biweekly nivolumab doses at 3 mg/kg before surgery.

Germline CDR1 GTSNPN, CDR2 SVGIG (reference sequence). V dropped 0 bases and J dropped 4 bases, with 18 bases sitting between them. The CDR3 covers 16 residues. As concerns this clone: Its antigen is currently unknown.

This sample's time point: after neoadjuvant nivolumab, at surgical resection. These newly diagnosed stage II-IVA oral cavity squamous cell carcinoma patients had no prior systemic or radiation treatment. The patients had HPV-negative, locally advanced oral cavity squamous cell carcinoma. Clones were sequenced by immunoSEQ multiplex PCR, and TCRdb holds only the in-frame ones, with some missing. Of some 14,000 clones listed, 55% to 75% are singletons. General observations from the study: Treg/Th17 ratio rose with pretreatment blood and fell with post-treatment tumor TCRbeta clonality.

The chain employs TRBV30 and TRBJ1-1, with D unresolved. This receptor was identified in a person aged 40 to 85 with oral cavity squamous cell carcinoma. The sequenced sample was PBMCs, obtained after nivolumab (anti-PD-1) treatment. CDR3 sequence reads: CAWSVRSSYVGTEAFF. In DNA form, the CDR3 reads TGTGCCTGGAGTGTACGTTCCAGTTACGTCGGCACTGAAGCTTTCTTT. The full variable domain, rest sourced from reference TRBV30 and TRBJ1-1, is SQTIHQWPATLVQPVGSPLSLECTVEGTSNPNLYWYRQAAGRGLQLLFYSVGIGQISSEVPQNLSASRPQDRQFILSSKKLLLSDSGFYLCAWSVRSSYVGTEAFFGQGTRLTVV.